This entry lists 10 T cell receptor beta chains sequenced from one sample in a study of cytomegalovirus exposure and HLA in healthy donors. The PCR employed 60 Vbeta primers together with 13 Jbeta primers. Produced via immunoSEQ multiplex PCR; TCRdb's table is partial and in-frame only. The sample holds about 94,000 clones, roughly 80% seen once. Sample: PBMCs. Receptors originate from a man aged 35 to 55 in good health and CMV-seropositive.

The rearrangement uses TRBV7-9 and TRBJ1-4; D is ambiguous. Per germline, CDR1 SEHNR and CDR2 FQNEAQ (reference sequence). This CDR3 comprises 13 residues. The V end was cut by 6 bases, the J end by 0 bases, with 5 bases between. The CDR3 DNA follows: TGTGCCAGCAGTGTCACAACTAATGAAAAACTGTTTTTT. It translates to CASSVTTNEKLFF.

V usage is TRBV10-3 and J usage is TRBJ1-4; 10 nucleotides line up with TRBD1. The CDR3 consists of 18 residues. Losses at the gene ends were 7 bases for V and 8 bases for J; bases not matched to a gene: 19. CDR1 is ENHRY and CDR2 is SYGVKD in the germline V gene. The CDR3 here is CAITLDRGVEWNDEKLFF. The CDR3 coding sequence is TGTGCCATCACCTTGGACAGGGGGGTCGAATGGAATGACGAAAAACTGTTTTTT.

This rearrangement joins TRBV15 to TRBJ2-7; no clear D gene. Trimming removed 3 bases at V and 5 bases at J, with 5 bases between. Germline CDR1 is LNHNV and CDR2 is YYDKDF (reference sequence). The CDR3 is made up of 11 amino acids. The CDR3 region is CATSRAHEQYF. The CDR3 nucleotides are TGTGCCACCAGCAGGGCTCACGAGCAGTACTTC.

V and J are TRBV10-3 and TRBJ1-3; 7 bases are shared with TRBD1. The CDR3 covers 12 residues. Germline lookup yields CDR1 ENHRY and CDR2 SYGVKD. V dropped 11 bases and J dropped 1; count of bases not matched to a gene: 2. The CDR3 protein is CASQGSGNTIYF. The CDR3 DNA sequence: TGTGCCTCACAGGGGTCTGGAAACACCATATATTTT.

The chain carries TRBV11-2 and TRBJ2-5; the D gene is possibly TRBD1 (6 bases). The J call may be faulty, since TRBJ2-7 better matches the DNA end. Germline CDR1 and CDR2: SGHAT and FQNNGV. The CDR3 runs 14 residues. The CDR3 nucleotides are TGTGCCAGCAGCTTAGGCGGACAGTCCTACGAGCAGTACTTC. As protein: CASSLGGQSYEQYF.

V gene TRBV18 combines with J gene TRBJ1-6, with 8 bases aligning to TRBD1. Germline V CDR1 and CDR2: KGHSH, LQKENI. This CDR3 contains 14 residues. Trimming took 5 bases from V and 7 from J; bases not matched to a gene: 4. CDR3 bases: TGTGCCAGCTCATTGACAGGGGCCAATTCACCCCTCCACTTT. It translates to CASSLTGANSPLHF.

V and J are TRBV5-4 and TRBJ2-5, with 12 nucleotides matching TRBD2. This CDR3 region has 16 residues. Germline CDR1 is SGHNT and CDR2 is YYREEE (reference sequence). With 7 bases clipped from V and 5 bases from J, the junction kept 12 bases outside the gene matches. This CDR3 is CASLTSGRTGKETQYF. DNA for the CDR3: TGTGCCAGCTTGACTAGCGGGAGAACGGGAAAGGAGACCCAGTACTTC.

The gene calls are TRBV19 and TRBJ2-2; 9 nucleotides agree with TRBD1. The germline gives CDR1 LNHDA, CDR2 SQIVND (reference sequence). The CDR3 sequence is 18 residues long. V trimming: 3 bases; J trimming: 4 bases; junction bases outside the gene matches: 12. CDR3 nucleotide sequence: TGTGCCAGTAGTATCCTTCCGGGACAGGGACCGGGCACCGGGGAGCTGTTTTTT. It codes for CASSILPGQGPGTGELFF. Full variable domain (remainder filled in from reference TRBV19 and TRBJ2-2): DGGITQSPKYLFRKEGQNVTLSCEQNLNHDAMYWYRQDPGQGLRLIYYSQIVNDFQKGDIAEGYSVSREKKESFPLTVTSAQKNPTAFYLCASSILPGQGPGTGELFFGEGSRLTVL.

This chain links TRBV6-6 with TRBJ2-7, with 7 positions matching TRBD1. The CDR3 is made up of 15 amino acids. V gave up 6 bases and J gave up 0 bases; unmatched junction bases: 8. CDR1 is MNHNY and CDR2 is SVGAGI in the germline V gene (reference sequence). CDR3 DNA sequence: TGTGCCAGCAGACCTCAGACAGGGAACTCCTACGAGCAGTACTTC. It encodes CASRPQTGNSYEQYF.

CDR3 sequence: CASSDQGQGPYEQYF. As DNA, the CDR3 is TGTGCCAGCAGTGACCAAGGACAGGGGCCCTACGAGCAGTACTTC. The chain employs TRBV6-6 and TRBJ2-7; 9 bases map to TRBD1. The CDR3 spans 15 residues. Germline V lookup: CDR1 MNHNY, CDR2 SVGAGI (reference sequence). Unmatched junction bases numbered 7, after V lost 5 bases and J lost 2 bases.